This TCR beta chain was identified in a study of blood T cell repertoires in COVID-19. Study details: Sites in the United States, Italy and Spain provided acute and convalescent COVID-19 samples. PBMCs, B-cell-depleted T cells, or T cells were the source of the cDNA or gDNA that made up the material.

CDR1 SNHLY and CDR2 FYNNEI come from the germline V gene. This CDR3 comprises 14 residues. The trim removed 8 bases at V and 7 bases at J, leaving 14 bases unmatched. The authors' processing: It was from reference gene primer amplification that nucleated cell counts were estimated. Only in-frame clones appear in the TCRdb table, and some are missing; sequencing was by immunoSEQ multiplex PCR. D and trimming were read from the DNA, whereas the V and J calls and clone size are those reported in that table. The sample shows roughly 87,000 clones, 75% to 90% of them seen only once. The rearrangement links TRBV2 to TRBJ2-7; 7 bases line up with TRBD2. The clonotype was recovered from an elderly woman with active COVID-19. The sequencing sample was made of peripheral blood. The CDR3 coding sequence is TGTGCCAGCGGAACTAGCGATCTCCTGGGGGAGCAGTACTTC. The encoded protein is CASGTSDLLGEQYF.